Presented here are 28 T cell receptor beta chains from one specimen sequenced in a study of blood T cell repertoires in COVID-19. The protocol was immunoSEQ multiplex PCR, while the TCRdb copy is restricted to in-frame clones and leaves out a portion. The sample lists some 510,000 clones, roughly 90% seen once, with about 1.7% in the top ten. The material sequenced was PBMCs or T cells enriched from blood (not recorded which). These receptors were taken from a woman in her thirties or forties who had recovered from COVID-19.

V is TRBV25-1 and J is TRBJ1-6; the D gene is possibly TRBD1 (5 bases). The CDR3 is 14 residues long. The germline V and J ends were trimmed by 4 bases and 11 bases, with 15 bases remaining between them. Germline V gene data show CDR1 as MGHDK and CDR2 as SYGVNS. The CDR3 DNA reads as TGTGCCAGCAGTGGAGGGATATGGGGGGCACCCCTCCACTTT. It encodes CASSGGIWGAPLHF.

CDR3 nucleotides: TGTGCCAGCAGCTTAGGAGGACAGGGGATTGAAGCTTTCTTT. Translating it yields CASSLGGQGIEAFF. The genes are TRBV7-8 and TRBJ1-1; TRBD1 matches at 9 bases. Trimming took 1 base from V and 7 from J; bases not matched to a gene: 4. Germline CDR1 SGHVS, CDR2 FQNEAQ. The length of the CDR3 is 14 residues.

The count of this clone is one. CDR3 loop: CASSEIVTGISPLHF. CDR3 DNA sequence: TGTGCCAGCAGTGAAATAGTGACAGGGATCTCACCCCTCCACTTT. The rearrangement uses TRBV2 and TRBJ1-6, with 7 bases aligning to TRBD1. The V segment lost 2 bases and the J segment 10 bases; nucleotides outside the gene matches: 8. CDR1 and CDR2 (germline): SNHLY, FYNNEI. The CDR3 loop spans 15 amino acids.

The CDR3 nucleotides are TGTGCCAGCAGTTCCGCTGGGACAGGGGTGAGGGGCTACACCTTC. Translating gives CASSSAGTGVRGYTF. V gene TRBV6-2 or TRBV6-3 combines with J gene TRBJ1-2; 10 nucleotides agree with TRBD1. V gave up 4 bases and J gave up 8 bases; unmatched junction bases: 10. Germline-derived CDR1 and CDR2 are MNHEY and SVGEGT. This CDR3 contains 15 residues.

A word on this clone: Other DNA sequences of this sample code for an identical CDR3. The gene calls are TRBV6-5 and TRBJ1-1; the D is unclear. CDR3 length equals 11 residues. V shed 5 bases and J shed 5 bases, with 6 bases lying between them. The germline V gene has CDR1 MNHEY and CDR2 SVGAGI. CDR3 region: CASSTGTEAFF. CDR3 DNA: TGTGCCAGCAGTACCGGTACTGAAGCTTTCTTT.

The CDR3 DNA sequence: TGTGCCAGCAGCTCTAGGGACAGGGGGCAGGAAGCTTTCTTT. Translation: CASSSRDRGQEAFF. The V call is TRBV7-8, the J call TRBJ1-1, with 12 bases fitting TRBD1. Germline CDR1 SGHVS, CDR2 FQNEAQ. CDR3 length: 14 amino acids. With V trimmed by 4 bases and J by 8 bases, 5 bases remained unmatched.

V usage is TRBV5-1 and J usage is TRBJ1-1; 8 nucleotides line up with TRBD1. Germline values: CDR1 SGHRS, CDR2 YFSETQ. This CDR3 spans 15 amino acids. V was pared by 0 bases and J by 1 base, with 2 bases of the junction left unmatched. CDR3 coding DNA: TGCGCCAGCAGCTTGGGGGGACAGGCGAACACTGAAGCTTTCTTT. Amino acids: CASSLGGQANTEAFF.

The CDR3: CAISPLGGHRDLDGYTF. DNA for the CDR3: TGTGCCATCAGCCCCCTGGGAGGGCACAGGGACTTAGATGGCTACACCTTC. The genes are TRBV10-3 and TRBJ1-2; D might be TRBD1 (6 bases). CDR1 and CDR2 from the germline V gene are ENHRY and SYGVKD. V lost 6 bases and J lost 6, with 26 bases in between. The CDR3 is 17 amino acids.

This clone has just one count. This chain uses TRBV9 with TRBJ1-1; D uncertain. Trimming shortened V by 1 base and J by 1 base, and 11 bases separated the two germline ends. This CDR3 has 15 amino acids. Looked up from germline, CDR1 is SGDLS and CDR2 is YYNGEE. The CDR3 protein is CASSVHPGSNTEAFF. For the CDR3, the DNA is TGTGCCAGCAGCGTACACCCAGGATCGAACACTGAAGCTTTCTTT.

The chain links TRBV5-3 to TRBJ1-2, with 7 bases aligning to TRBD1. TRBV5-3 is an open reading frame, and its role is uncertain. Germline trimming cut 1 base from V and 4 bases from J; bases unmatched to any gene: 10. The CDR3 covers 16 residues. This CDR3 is CARSLQEGAGGYGYTF. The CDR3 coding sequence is TGTGCCAGAAGCTTGCAAGAGGGGGCAGGTGGCTATGGCTACACCTTC.

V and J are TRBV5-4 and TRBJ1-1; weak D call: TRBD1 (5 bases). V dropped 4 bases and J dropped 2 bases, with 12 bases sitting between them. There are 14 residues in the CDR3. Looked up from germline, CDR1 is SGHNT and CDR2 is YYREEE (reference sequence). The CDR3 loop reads CASSGGYFNTEAFF. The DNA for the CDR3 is TGTGCCAGCAGCGGGGGGTACTTCAACACTGAAGCTTTCTTT.

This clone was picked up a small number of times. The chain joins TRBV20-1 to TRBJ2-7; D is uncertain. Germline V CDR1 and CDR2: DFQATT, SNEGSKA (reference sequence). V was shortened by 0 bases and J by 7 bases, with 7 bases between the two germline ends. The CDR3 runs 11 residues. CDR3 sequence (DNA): TGCAGTGCTAGAGATCCCCCGGAGCAGTACTTC. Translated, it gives CSARDPPEQYF.

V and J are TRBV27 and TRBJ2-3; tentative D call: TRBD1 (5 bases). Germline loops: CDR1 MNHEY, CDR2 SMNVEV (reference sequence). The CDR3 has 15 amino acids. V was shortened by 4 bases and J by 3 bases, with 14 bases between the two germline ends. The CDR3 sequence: CASSSRQHGTDTQYF. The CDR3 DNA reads TGTGCCAGCAGTTCGCGACAGCACGGGACAGATACGCAGTATTTT.

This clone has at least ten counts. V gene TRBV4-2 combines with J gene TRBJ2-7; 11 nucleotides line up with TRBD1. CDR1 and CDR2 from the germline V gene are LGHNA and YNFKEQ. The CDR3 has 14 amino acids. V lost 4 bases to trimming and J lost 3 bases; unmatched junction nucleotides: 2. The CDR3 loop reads CASSPGQGDYEQYF. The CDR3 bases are TGTGCCAGCAGCCCGGGACAGGGGGACTACGAGCAGTACTTC.

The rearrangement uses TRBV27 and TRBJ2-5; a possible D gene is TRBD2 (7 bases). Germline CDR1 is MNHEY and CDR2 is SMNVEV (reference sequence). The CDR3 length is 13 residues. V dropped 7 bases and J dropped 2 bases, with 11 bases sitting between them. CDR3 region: CASKEGGQETQYF. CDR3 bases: TGTGCCAGCAAGGAGGGGGGGCAAGAGACCCAGTACTTC.

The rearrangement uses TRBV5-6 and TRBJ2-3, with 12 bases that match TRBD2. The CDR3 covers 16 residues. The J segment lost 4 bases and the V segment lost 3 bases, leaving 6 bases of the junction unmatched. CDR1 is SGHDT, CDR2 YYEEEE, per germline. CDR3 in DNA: TGTGCCAGCAGCTCCAGACTAGCGGGAGTGCCAGATACGCAGTATTTT. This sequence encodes CASSSRLAGVPDTQYF.

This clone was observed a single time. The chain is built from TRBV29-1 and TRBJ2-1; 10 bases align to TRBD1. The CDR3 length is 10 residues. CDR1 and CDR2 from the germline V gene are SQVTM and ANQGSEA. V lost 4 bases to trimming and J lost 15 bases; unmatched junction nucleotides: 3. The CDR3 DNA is TGCAGCGTTGGCGGGGACAGGGGGTTCTTC. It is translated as CSVGGDRGFF.

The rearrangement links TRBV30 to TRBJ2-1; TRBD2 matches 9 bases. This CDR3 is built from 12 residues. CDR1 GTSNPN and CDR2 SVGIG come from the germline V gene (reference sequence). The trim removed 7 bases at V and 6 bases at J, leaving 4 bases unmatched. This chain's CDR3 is CAYSGSANEQFF. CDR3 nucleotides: TGTGCCTATAGCGGGAGCGCCAATGAGCAGTTCTTC.

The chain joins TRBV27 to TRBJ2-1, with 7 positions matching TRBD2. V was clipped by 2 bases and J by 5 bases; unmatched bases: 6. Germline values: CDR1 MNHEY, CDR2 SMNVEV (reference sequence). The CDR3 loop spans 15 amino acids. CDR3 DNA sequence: TGTGCCAGCAGTTTACGCGGGAGCGACAACAATGAGCAGTTCTTC. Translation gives CASSLRGSDNNEQFF.

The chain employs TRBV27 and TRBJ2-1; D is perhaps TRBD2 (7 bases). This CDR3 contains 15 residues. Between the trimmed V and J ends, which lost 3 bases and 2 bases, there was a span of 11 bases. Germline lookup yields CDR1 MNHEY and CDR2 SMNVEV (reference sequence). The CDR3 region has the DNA TGTGCCAGCAGTTTTTGGGAGGGGGCCTACAATGAGCAGTTCTTC. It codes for CASSFWEGAYNEQFF.

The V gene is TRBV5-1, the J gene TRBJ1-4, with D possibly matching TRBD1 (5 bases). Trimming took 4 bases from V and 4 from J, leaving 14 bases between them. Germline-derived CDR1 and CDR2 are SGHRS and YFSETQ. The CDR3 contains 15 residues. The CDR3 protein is CASSKRQSNNEKLFF. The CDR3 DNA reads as TGCGCCAGCAGCAAAAGACAGTCCAATAATGAAAAACTGTTTTTT.

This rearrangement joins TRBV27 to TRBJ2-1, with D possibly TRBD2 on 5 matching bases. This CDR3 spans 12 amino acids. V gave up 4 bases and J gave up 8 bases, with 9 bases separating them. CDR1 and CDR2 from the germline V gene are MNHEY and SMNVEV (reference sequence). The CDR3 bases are TGTGCCAGCAGTTCACCTAGCTATGAGCAGTTCTTC. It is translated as CASSSPSYEQFF.

CDR3: CSVVRTEVGYTF. The CDR3 DNA is TGCAGCGTTGTGAGGACAGAGGTCGGCTACACCTTC. This chain connects TRBV29-1 to TRBJ1-2; maybe TRBD1 (6 bases). The CDR3 has 12 residues. Germline-derived CDR1 and CDR2 are SQVTM and ANQGSEA. Deletions cut 4 bases from V and 8 bases from J, with 14 bases between.

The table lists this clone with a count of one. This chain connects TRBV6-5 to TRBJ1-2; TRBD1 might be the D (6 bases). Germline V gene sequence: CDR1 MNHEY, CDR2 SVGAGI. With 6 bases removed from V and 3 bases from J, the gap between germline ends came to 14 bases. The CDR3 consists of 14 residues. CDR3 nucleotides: TGTGCCAGCAGAAAGGACAGTGAATACTATGGCTACACCTTC. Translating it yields CASRKDSEYYGYTF.

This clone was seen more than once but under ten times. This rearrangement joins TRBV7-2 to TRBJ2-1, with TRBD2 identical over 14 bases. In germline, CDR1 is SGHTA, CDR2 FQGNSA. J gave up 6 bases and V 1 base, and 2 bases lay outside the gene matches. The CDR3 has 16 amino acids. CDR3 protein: CASSLVGLAGANEQFF. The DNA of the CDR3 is TGTGCCAGCAGCTTAGTGGGACTAGCGGGAGCCAATGAGCAGTTCTTC.

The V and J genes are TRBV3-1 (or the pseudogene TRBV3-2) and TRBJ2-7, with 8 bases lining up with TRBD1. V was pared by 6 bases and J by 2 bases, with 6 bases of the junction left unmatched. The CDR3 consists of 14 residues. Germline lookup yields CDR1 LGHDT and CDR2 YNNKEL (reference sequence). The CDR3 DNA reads TGTGCCAGCAGTCCCGGGACAGGCCCCTACGAGCAGTACTTC. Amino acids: CASSPGTGPYEQYF.

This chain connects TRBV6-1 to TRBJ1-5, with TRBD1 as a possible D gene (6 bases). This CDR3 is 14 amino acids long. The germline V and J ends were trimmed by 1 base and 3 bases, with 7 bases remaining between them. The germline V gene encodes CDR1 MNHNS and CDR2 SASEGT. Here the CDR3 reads CASSEGQVNQPQHF. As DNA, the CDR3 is TGTGCCAGCAGTGAAGGACAGGTCAATCAGCCCCAGCATTTT.

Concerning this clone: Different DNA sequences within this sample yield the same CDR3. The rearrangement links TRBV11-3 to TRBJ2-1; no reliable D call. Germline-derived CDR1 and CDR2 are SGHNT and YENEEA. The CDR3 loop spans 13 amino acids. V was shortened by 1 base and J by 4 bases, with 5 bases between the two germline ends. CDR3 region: CASSLGLYNEQFF. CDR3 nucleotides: TGTGCCAGCAGCTTAGGTCTATACAATGAGCAGTTCTTC.